Listed below are T cell receptor beta chains from one sample, sequenced in a study of cytomegalovirus exposure and HLA in healthy donors. TCRdb's table, derived via immunoSEQ multiplex PCR, lists solely in-frame clones and lacks some. The table records about 170,000 clones, approximately 59% of them present only once. Sequencing was done on a sample of PBMCs. These receptor sequences come from a man in his forties in good health and CMV-seronegative. CDR3s include the opening cysteine and the closing phenylalanine or tryptophan. The D gene is left open where the match is weak. The listing skips clone size in some rows; elsewhere it reads once, few, many or a size class.

>.|TRBJ2-1|TRBV30|.
TGTGCCTGGAGTGTAATGGCGGCAGGGGTTAATGAGCAGTTCTTC
CAWSVMAAGVNEQFF
>once|TRBJ1-5|TRBV28|TRBD1
TGTGCCAGTACACAGGGGGGGAGCAATCAGCCCCAGCATTTT
CASTQGGSNQPQHF
>.|TRBJ1-1|TRBV27|TRBD1
TGTGCCAGCCGCTGGGACAGGCCGAACACTGAAGCTTTCTTT
CASRWDRPNTEAFF
>few|TRBJ1-5|TRBV6-5|.
TGTGCCAGCAGTTATAAGTCAGGAGGCGATCAGCCCCAGCATTTT
CASSYKSGGDQPQHF
>.|TRBJ1-5|TRBV5-1|.
TGCGCCAGCAGCTTGGCACAGAAAAGCAATCAGCCCCAGCATTTT
CASSLAQKSNQPQHF
>medium-sized|TRBJ2-4|TRBV7-9|TRBD2
TGTTCCAGCAGCTTAGCTACTAGCGGGAGAAAAAACATTCAGTACTTC
CSSSLATSGRKNIQYF
>few|TRBJ1-4|TRBV2|.
TGTGCCAGCAGGGGCGCAGGGTTAGCTAATGAAAAACTGTTTTTT
CASRGAGLANEKLFF
>.|TRBJ2-3|TRBV11-2|.
TGTGCCAGCAGCTTTACGGGCACAGATACGCAGTATTTT
CASSFTGTDTQYF
>few|TRBJ2-7|TRBV11-2|.
TGTGCCAGCAGCTTAGTCGGACAATCCTACGAGCAGTACTTC
CASSLVGQSYEQYF
>.|TRBJ2-3|TRBV29-1|TRBD2
TGCAGCGTTGGGGCGGGGACTACTAGCACAGATACGCAGTATTTT
CSVGAGTTSTDTQYF
>few|TRBJ2-7|TRBV6-6|.
TGTGCCAGCAGTTACGGCGGCAACACCGAGCAGTACTTC
CASSYGGNTEQYF
>.|TRBJ1-5|TRBV2|TRBD1
TGTGCCAGCCGAACTGGGACAGGGACCAATCAGCCCCAGCATTTT
CASRTGTGTNQPQHF
>.|TRBJ2-5|TRBV28|.
TGTGCCAGCAGCCCCGGGGGACCCGCGTACCAAGAGACCCAGTACTTC
CASSPGGPAYQETQYF
>.|TRBJ1-5|TRBV7-8|TRBD1
TGTGCCAGCAGCTCCGCTGGACAGGGCCAACAGCCCCAGCATTTT
CASSSAGQGQQPQHF
>.|TRBJ2-5|TRBV19|TRBD2
TGTGCCAGTAACCCCGGGACTAGCGGGCTTGGAGCGACCCAGTACTTC
CASNPGTSGLGATQYF
>.|TRBJ1-1|TRBV7-2|TRBD1
TGTGCCAGCAGCTTAGGTGGGACAGGGGGCAAGAACACTGAAGCTTTCTTT
CASSLGGTGGKNTEAFF
>.|TRBJ2-5|TRBV28|.
TGTGCCAGCAGTTTTCATACACCACCAGGCGAGACCCAGTACTTC
CASSFHTPPGETQYF
>.|TRBJ2-7|TRBV6-5|.
TGTGCCAGCAGTTCGTTTTCGTTGACAGACAACTACGAGCAGTACTTC
CASSSFSLTDNYEQYF
>.|TRBJ1-1|TRBV27|.
TGTGCCAGCAGTTTAACGGCCCCAGGGCACACTGAAGCTTTCTTT
CASSLTAPGHTEAFF
>.|TRBJ1-2|TRBV4-2|.
TGTGCCAGCAGCCAAGACAGGGTTGACTATGGCTACACCTTC
CASSQDRVDYGYTF
>.|TRBJ2-3|TRBV9|TRBD2
TGTGCCAGCAGCGTAGGAGGGCGGGGGACCTTCACAGATACGCAGTATTTT
CASSVGGRGTFTDTQYF
>few|TRBJ2-3|TRBV5-1|TRBD2
TGCGCCAGCAGCTTGGCTAGGGAGGGGGATACGCAGTATTTT
CASSLAREGDTQYF
>.|TRBJ2-5|TRBV15|TRBD2
TGTGCCACCAGCAGAGATAAAGTGTTAATTAGCGGGAGGGAGACCCAGTACTTC
CATSRDKVLISGRETQYF
>few|TRBJ2-5|TRBV18|TRBD1
TGTGCCAGCCGGCGCACCGGGACAGGGAAGGAGGGGGAGACCCAGTACTTC
CASRRTGTGKEGETQYF
>.|TRBJ1-3|TRBV19|.
TGTGCCAGTAGTGGCGGACTTGATGGAAACACCATATATTTT
CASSGGLDGNTIYF
>.|TRBJ2-1|TRBV7-9|.
TGTGCCAGCAGCTTAGCGGCGGAGCACAATGAGCAGTTCTTC
CASSLAAEHNEQFF
>.|TRBJ1-1|TRBV18|.
TGTGCCAGCTCACCACTAGCTAACCCGGCTTTCTTT
CASSPLANPAFF
>few|TRBJ1-1|TRBV5-1|.
TGCGCCAGCAGCGTGGCCAACAGATTATCCACTGAAGCTTTCTTT
CASSVANRLSTEAFF
>.|TRBJ2-5|TRBV6-6|TRBD2
TGTGCCAGCAGAAATAGCGGGGCTCAGTACTTC
CASRNSGAQYF
>.|TRBJ2-3|TRBV9|TRBD2
TGTGCCAGCAGCGAGGCCGGGGGGTACACAGATACGCAGTATTTT
CASSEAGGYTDTQYF
>.|TRBJ1-1|TRBV18|.
TGTGCCAGCTCACCAGACTGGAAGAACACTGAAGCTTTCTTT
CASSPDWKNTEAFF
>.|TRBJ2-1|TRBV7-9|TRBD2
TGTGCCAGCAGCTTCGGGAGTAGCGGGGGGAACAATGAGCAGTTCTTC
CASSFGSSGGNNEQFF
>few|TRBJ1-5|TRBV18|TRBD1
TGTGCCAGCTCACTTCCAGGGGGGAATCAGCCCCAGCATTTT
CASSLPGGNQPQHF
>once|TRBJ2-3|TRBV7-9|.
TGTGCCAGCAGCAACGCGTTTGCAGATACGCAGTATTTT
CASSNAFADTQYF
>.|TRBJ2-5|TRBV6-5|TRBD2
TGTGCCAGCAAAAGGACGGGACTAGCACCGGTGGAGCAGTACTTC
CASKRTGLAPVEQYF
>.|TRBJ2-7|TRBV29-1|.
TGCAGCGTTGGAAGAAACGGGGGCTACGAGCAGTACTTC
CSVGRNGGYEQYF
>.|TRBJ2-7|TRBV2|TRBD2
TGTGCCAGCAGTGAATCAGCGGGAGTCGGCGAGCAGTACTTC
CASSESAGVGEQYF
>.|TRBJ2-5|TRBV5-1|.
TGCGCCAGCAGCTTGGCGGGGGTAGAGACCCAGTACTTC
CASSLAGVETQYF
>few|TRBJ1-6|TRBV30|.
TGTGCCTGGAGTGCCGTGGAGGGGTACTCATCACCCCTCCACTTT
CAWSAVEGYSSPLHF
>.|TRBJ2-1|TRBV7-9|.
TGTTCCAGCAGCTCCCGAAGCGGGCTCTCCTACAATGAGCAGTTCTTC
CSSSSRSGLSYNEQFF
>.|TRBJ2-5|TRBV13|TRBD2
TGTGCCAGCAGCTCCGGGACTAGCGGGGGGCCACAAGAGACCCAGTACTTC
CASSSGTSGGPQETQYF
>.|TRBJ2-1|TRBV7-2|.
TGTGCCAGCATCAACCGTCAGCGGAGCGACAATGAGCAGTTCTTC
CASINRQRSDNEQFF
>.|TRBJ2-1|TRBV6-1|TRBD1
TGTGCCAGCAGTGACTGGACAGGGAGGAATGAGCAGTTCTTC
CASSDWTGRNEQFF
>.|TRBJ2-1|TRBV7-9|TRBD2
TGTGCCAGCAGCTTAGGGCTAGCGGGGGTTGAGCAGTTCTTC
CASSLGLAGVEQFF
>.|TRBJ1-6|TRBV30|TRBD1
TGTGCCTGGAGGACAGGGGGCCCCTATAATTCACCCCTCCACTTT
CAWRTGGPYNSPLHF
>few|TRBJ2-3|TRBV7-2|TRBD2
TGTGCCAGCAGCCCCCAGCAGGGGACTAGCGGATACAATACGCAGTATTTT
CASSPQQGTSGYNTQYF
>.|TRBJ2-5|TRBV9|.
TGTGCCAGCAGCGAGCGGACCGGATCGGAGACCCAGTACTTC
CASSERTGSETQYF
>.|TRBJ2-7|TRBV27|.
TGTGCCAGCAGCAGGGGAAGTTCCTACGAGCAGTACTTC
CASSRGSSYEQYF
>.|TRBJ2-3|TRBV29-1|TRBD2
TGCAGCGTTTTGGGGACTATGACTAGCACAGATACGCAGTATTTT
CSVLGTMTSTDTQYF
>.|TRBJ1-6|TRBV28|TRBD1
TGTGCCAGCAGTCTACACGGACAGGGCGATAATTCACCCCTCCACTTT
CASSLHGQGDNSPLHF
>.|TRBJ1-1|TRBV7-3|.
TGTGCCAGCAGCTTAGGTGGAGGCGGTACTGAAGCTTTCTTT
CASSLGGGGTEAFF
>.|TRBJ2-5|TRBV7-7|TRBD2
TGTGCTAGCAGCCCTTATCTACGGGCTAGCGGGAGGGAAGAGACCCAGTACTTC
CASSPYLRASGREETQYF
>.|TRBJ2-7|TRBV19|TRBD2
TGTGCCAGTAGTACCGGACTAGCGGGGGCCTACGAGCAGTACTTC
CASSTGLAGAYEQYF
>.|TRBJ2-7|TRBV28|TRBD1
TGTGCCATCTACGGGGACAGCTCCTACGAGCAGTACTTC
CAIYGDSSYEQYF
>once|TRBJ2-4|TRBV2|TRBD1
TGTGCCAGCAGTGGTGGGGACAGGTGGGGCATTCAGTACTTC
CASSGGDRWGIQYF
>.|TRBJ1-2|TRBV4-1|TRBD1
TGCGCCAGCAGCCAAGCCCTTGGACAGGCTTTCTATGGCTACACCTTC
CASSQALGQAFYGYTF
>few|TRBJ2-1|TRBV15|TRBD2
TGTGCCACCAGAATAATTAGCGGGGGAAACGGTGAGCAGTTCTTC
CATRIISGGNGEQFF
>.|TRBJ2-2|TRBV18|.
TGTGCCAGCTCCCCGGGGACAAGCAACACCGGGGAGCTGTTTTTT
CASSPGTSNTGELFF